This entry lists 26 T cell receptor beta chains sequenced from one sample in a study of blood T cell repertoires in COVID-19. Profiled with immunoSEQ multiplex PCR; TCRdb holds only in-frame clones, not every one. The data show 35,000 to 50,000 clones, with roughly 83% seen just once and 24% held by the top ten. Sequenced input: peripheral blood. These receptors were obtained from a human donor with acute or convalescent COVID-19. The donor label of this sample is uncertain.

The chain recombines TRBV9 with TRBJ2-5; 8 bases map to TRBD2. Germline CDR1 SGDLS, CDR2 YYNGEE. The CDR3 extends over 16 amino acids. V trimming: 0 bases; J trimming: 2 bases; junction bases outside the gene matches: 6. This CDR3 reads CASSVGAREVQETQYF. In DNA form, the CDR3 reads TGTGCCAGCAGCGTAGGCGCGCGGGAGGTACAAGAGACCCAGTACTTC.

This clone was counted a single time. The CDR3 coding sequence is TGTGCCAGCACCCGGGGGACAGAAAGTATTTATGGCTACACCTTC. The encoded protein is CASTRGTESIYGYTF. The chain employs TRBV6-5 and TRBJ1-2, with TRBD1 identical over 7 bases. This CDR3 is 15 amino acids long. V shed 7 bases and J 5 bases; nucleotides not matched to a gene: 13. Germline V CDR1 and CDR2: MNHEY, SVGAGI.

V usage is TRBV5-1 and J usage is TRBJ1-2; no reliable D call. The V end lost 5 bases, the J end lost 8 bases, and 13 bases lay between the germline ends. The CDR3 has 12 amino acids. Germline V gene data show CDR1 as SGHRS and CDR2 as YFSETQ. The CDR3 coding sequence is TGCGCCAGCAGTGAGAATAAGAAGGGCTACACCTTC. Translating it yields CASSENKKGYTF.

The chain couples TRBV7-8 to TRBJ2-1; TRBD1 matches 10 bases. V dropped 5 bases and J dropped 2; count of bases not matched to a gene: 3. The germline CDR1 and CDR2 sequences are SGHVS and FQNEAQ. The CDR3 runs to 15 residues. The DNA of the CDR3 is TGTGCCAGCAGCCTTGGACAGGGGGCCTACAATGAGCAGTTCTTC. As protein: CASSLGQGAYNEQFF.

The chain is built from TRBV18 and TRBJ1-5; D gene unclear. Trimming shortened V by 3 bases and J by 5 bases, and 8 bases separated the two germline ends. Germline V CDR1 and CDR2: KGHSH, LQKENI. The CDR3 consists of 13 residues. In nucleotides, the CDR3 is TGTGCCAGCTCACCCCAAGAGGATCAGCCCCAGCATTTT. Its protein product is CASSPQEDQPQHF.

This chain connects TRBV19 to TRBJ2-4; TRBD1 agrees at 9 bases. This CDR3 has 15 residues. The ends lost 3 bases at V and 1 base at J; junction bases unmatched: 1. Germline CDR1 reads LNHDA; CDR2 reads SQIVND (reference sequence). This CDR3 is CASSIDRGAKNIQYF. The CDR3 DNA is TGTGCCAGTAGTATTGACAGGGGGGCCAAAAACATTCAGTACTTC.

This clone was counted a single time. The rearrangement joins TRBV7-8 to TRBJ2-7; the D gene is possibly TRBD1 (6 bases). V was cut by 3 bases and J by 2 bases, with 11 bases left in between. The CDR3 is 14 amino acids. Germline V lookup: CDR1 SGHVS, CDR2 FQNEAQ. Here the CDR3 DNA reads TGTGCCAGCAGCTTCCCGGGACATGCCTACGAGCAGTACTTC. Its protein product is CASSFPGHAYEQYF.

The chain has TRBV2 and TRBJ2-1, with D hard to call. V lost 8 bases, J lost 6 bases, and 8 bases lay in between. Germline loops: CDR1 SNHLY, CDR2 FYNNEI. This CDR3 comprises 11 residues. The CDR3 is CASGGPNEQFF. The CDR3 DNA is TGTGCCAGCGGCGGCCCCAATGAGCAGTTCTTC.

The V and J genes are TRBV2 and TRBJ1-5, with D perhaps matching TRBD1 (5 bases). The germline CDR1 and CDR2 sequences are SNHLY and FYNNEI. This CDR3 has 12 amino acids. The CDR3 loop is CASTVGNQPQHF. The CDR3 region has the DNA TGTGCTTCGACAGTTGGCAATCAGCCCCAGCATTTT.

This rearrangement joins TRBV25-1 to TRBJ1-2; 11 nucleotides align to TRBD1. CDR1 and CDR2 from the germline V gene are MGHDK and SYGVNS. This CDR3 is built from 16 residues. The V gene end was trimmed by 5 bases and the J gene end by 6 bases; junction bases not matched to a gene: 11. CDR3 bases: TGTGCCAGCAGTTTGTCCGGGACAGGGGGAGTAGATGGCTACACCTTC. It is translated as CASSLSGTGGVDGYTF.

The rearrangement links TRBV5-1 to TRBJ2-3, with D possibly matching TRBD1 (5 bases). Germline V gene sequence: CDR1 SGHRS, CDR2 YFSETQ. V gave up 2 bases and J gave up 2 bases, with 12 bases separating them. CDR3 size: 15 residues. The CDR3 protein is CASSFGRGSTDTQYF. The CDR3 coding sequence is TGCGCCAGCAGCTTCGGTAGGGGATCCACAGATACGCAGTATTTT.

The gene calls are TRBV11-2 and TRBJ1-2; no clear D. The CDR3 is 13 amino acids. V lost 1 base to trimming and J lost 8 bases, with 11 bases between them. Germline V gives CDR1 SGHAT, CDR2 FQNNGV. The CDR3: CASSLVNIRGYTF. As DNA, the CDR3 is TGTGCCAGCAGCTTAGTAAATATACGGGGCTACACCTTC.

This rearrangement joins TRBV3-1 (or the pseudogene TRBV3-2) to TRBJ1-2, with unresolved D. This CDR3 is 12 amino acids long. The V and J ends lost 3 bases and 8 bases respectively, with 10 bases between them. CDR1 is LGHDT and CDR2 is YNNKEL in the germline V gene (reference sequence). CDR3 loop: CASSQREVGYTF. The CDR3 DNA reads TGTGCCAGCAGCCAGAGGGAGGTGGGCTACACCTTC.

This clone was picked up a small number of times. The CDR3 spells CASSLGQSSYEQYF. CDR3 coding DNA: TGTGCCAGCTCCCTTGGACAGAGCTCCTACGAGCAGTACTTC. This chain joins TRBV18 and TRBJ2-7, with a weak D call TRBD1 (6 bases). Between the trimmed V and J ends, which lost 6 bases and 0 bases, there was a span of 12 bases. CDR3 length: 14 amino acids. CDR1 is KGHSH and CDR2 is LQKENI in the germline V gene.

The chain links TRBV7-2 to TRBJ2-3; D is unresolved. Looked up from germline, CDR1 is SGHTA and CDR2 is FQGNSA. The CDR3 is 15 amino acids. The V end was cut by 6 bases, the J end by 3 bases, with 16 bases between. The CDR3 DNA reads as TGTGCCAGCAGTACCTATTCGGGTATAACAGATACGCAGTATTTT. Protein product: CASSTYSGITDTQYF.

The J gene is TRBJ2-3, the V gene TRBV2; 8 nucleotides align to TRBD2. V lost 3 bases to trimming and J lost 2 bases; unmatched junction nucleotides: 7. CDR1 and CDR2 from the germline V gene are SNHLY and FYNNEI. This CDR3 region has 16 residues. The CDR3 sequence is CASSEQGLGNTDTQYF. The CDR3 DNA reads as TGTGCCAGCAGTGAGCAGGGACTAGGGAACACAGATACGCAGTATTTT.

This sequence joins TRBV11-2 and TRBJ2-6; perhaps TRBD2 as D (5 bases). This CDR3 has 15 amino acids. Germline loops: CDR1 SGHAT, CDR2 FQNNGV. V was shortened by 4 bases and J by 6 bases, with 13 bases between the two germline ends. CDR3 DNA: TGTGCCAGCAGCTCAGGACTGGCCCCGGCCAACGTCCTGACTTTC. Protein: CASSSGLAPANVLTF.

The genes are TRBV5-5 and TRBJ1-2, with D maybe TRBD1 (5 bases). The CDR3 runs to 14 residues. V lost 1 base, J lost 4 bases, and 11 bases lay in between. CDR1 and CDR2 (germline): SGHKS, YYEKEE (reference sequence). CDR3 nucleotide sequence: TGTGCCAGCAGCTTGAGTCAGGGCCCCTATGGCTACACCTTC. Amino acids: CASSLSQGPYGYTF.

The chain links TRBV28 to TRBJ2-7, with D possibly TRBD2 on 6 matching bases. The germline V gene encodes CDR1 MDHEN and CDR2 SYDVKM. V lost 6 bases, J lost 4 bases, and 13 bases lay in between. This CDR3 region has 13 residues. This CDR3 reads CASRGREVYEQYF. DNA for the CDR3: TGTGCCAGCAGAGGCAGGGAGGTTTACGAGCAGTACTTC.

This chain links TRBV28 with TRBJ2-7; 7 positions match TRBD2. The J segment lost 0 bases and the V segment lost 7 bases, leaving 12 bases of the junction unmatched. CDR1 MDHEN and CDR2 SYDVKM come from the germline V gene. The CDR3 length is 16 residues. CDR3 region: CASTPSSSGGSYEQYF. The CDR3 DNA reads as TGTGCCAGCACCCCTAGTTCTAGCGGTGGCTCCTACGAGCAGTACTTC.

The chain carries TRBV19 and TRBJ2-1, with TRBD2 as a possible D gene (5 bases). Trimming shortened V by 3 bases and J by 8 bases, and 8 bases separated the two germline ends. The CDR3 loop spans 12 amino acids. Germline CDR1 reads LNHDA; CDR2 reads SQIVND (reference sequence). The CDR3 loop reads CASSMLRDEQFF. CDR3 bases: TGTGCCAGTAGTATGTTGAGGGATGAGCAGTTCTTC.

The table lists this clone with a count of one. The V and J genes are TRBV2 and TRBJ1-4, with TRBD1 as a possible D gene (6 bases). The CDR3 is 16 residues long. In germline, CDR1 is SNHLY, CDR2 FYNNEI. The germline V and J ends were trimmed by 4 bases and 2 bases, with 14 bases remaining between them. CDR3 loop: CASSARQVGTNEKLFF. CDR3 DNA: TGTGCCAGCAGTGCTAGACAGGTTGGGACTAATGAAAAACTGTTTTTT.

The J gene is TRBJ2-7, the V gene TRBV6-5; 11 bases fit TRBD1. V gave up 8 bases and J gave up 7 bases; unmatched junction bases: 10. Germline CDR1 is MNHEY and CDR2 is SVGAGI. This CDR3 has 14 amino acids. The DNA of the CDR3 is TGTGCCAGCGGAACCGGGACAGGGGGTAAGGAGCAGTACTTC. Amino acid sequence: CASGTGTGGKEQYF.

The chain recombines TRBV10-3 with TRBJ1-3; 11 bases fit TRBD1. Germline CDR1 ENHRY, CDR2 SYGVKD. The CDR3 loop spans 15 amino acids. The junction had 13 bases not matched to a gene; V was cut back by 10 bases and J by 8 bases. CDR3 sequence reads: CATGGTGTGGHTIYF. The DNA for the CDR3 is TGTGCCACCGGGGGGACCGGGACAGGGGGTCACACCATATATTTT.

The V call is TRBV13, the J call TRBJ1-2; the match to TRBD1 covers 7 bases. Unmatched junction bases numbered 12, after V lost 5 bases and J lost 0 bases. This CDR3 is 17 amino acids long. Germline CDR1 reads PRHDT; CDR2 reads FYEKMQ (reference sequence). The CDR3 DNA reads TGTGCCAGCAGCCCCCTAGTAAGACAGGGATCTAACTATGGCTACACCTTC. Protein product: CASSPLVRQGSNYGYTF.

The CDR3 protein is CASSYALLGLPYEQYF. The CDR3 nucleotides read TGTGCCAGCAGTTACGCCCTTCTTGGACTACCCTACGAGCAGTACTTC. The chain links TRBV6-2 or TRBV6-3 to TRBJ2-7; the D gene is possibly TRBD2 (6 bases). The CDR3 is 16 residues long. The V end lost 2 bases, the J end lost 2 bases, and 16 bases lay between the germline ends. Germline V gene data show CDR1 as MNHEY and CDR2 as SVGEGT.